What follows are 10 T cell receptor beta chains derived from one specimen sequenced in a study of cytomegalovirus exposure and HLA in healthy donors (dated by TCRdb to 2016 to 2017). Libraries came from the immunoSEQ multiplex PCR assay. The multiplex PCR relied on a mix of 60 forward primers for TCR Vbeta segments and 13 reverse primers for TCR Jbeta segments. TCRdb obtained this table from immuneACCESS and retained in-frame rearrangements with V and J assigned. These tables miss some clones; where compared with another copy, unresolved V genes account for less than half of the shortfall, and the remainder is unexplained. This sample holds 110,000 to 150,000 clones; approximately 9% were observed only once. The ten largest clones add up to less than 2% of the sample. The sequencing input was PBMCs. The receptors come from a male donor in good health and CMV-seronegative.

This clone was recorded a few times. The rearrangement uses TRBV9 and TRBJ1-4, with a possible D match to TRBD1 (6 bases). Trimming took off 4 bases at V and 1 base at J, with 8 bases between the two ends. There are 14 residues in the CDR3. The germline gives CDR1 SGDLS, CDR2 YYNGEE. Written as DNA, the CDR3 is TGTGCCAGCAGCATACAGGGAACTAATGAAAAACTGTTTTTT. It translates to CASSIQGTNEKLFF.

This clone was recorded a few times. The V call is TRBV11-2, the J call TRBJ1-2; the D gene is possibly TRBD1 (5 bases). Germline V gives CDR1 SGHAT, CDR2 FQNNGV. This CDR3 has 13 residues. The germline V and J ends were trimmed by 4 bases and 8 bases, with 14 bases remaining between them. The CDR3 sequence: CASSSPWRGGYTF. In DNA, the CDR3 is TGTGCCAGCAGCTCTCCCTGGCGGGGGGGCTACACCTTC.

This CDR3 is CASRPRGEETQYF. CDR3 DNA sequence: TGTGCCAGCAGACCTCGGGGGGAAGAGACCCAGTACTTC. The chain recombines TRBV4-2 with TRBJ2-5, with 7 bases aligning to TRBD2. The CDR3 has 13 amino acids. V dropped 6 bases and J dropped 3; count of bases not matched to a gene: 4. In germline, CDR1 is LGHNA, CDR2 YNFKEQ.

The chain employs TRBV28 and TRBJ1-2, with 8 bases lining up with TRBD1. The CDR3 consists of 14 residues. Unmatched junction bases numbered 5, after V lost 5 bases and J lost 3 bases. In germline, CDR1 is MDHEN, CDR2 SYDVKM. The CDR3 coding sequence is TGTGCCAGCAGTCAGGGGGCTGGGGACTATGGCTACACCTTC. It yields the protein CASSQGAGDYGYTF.

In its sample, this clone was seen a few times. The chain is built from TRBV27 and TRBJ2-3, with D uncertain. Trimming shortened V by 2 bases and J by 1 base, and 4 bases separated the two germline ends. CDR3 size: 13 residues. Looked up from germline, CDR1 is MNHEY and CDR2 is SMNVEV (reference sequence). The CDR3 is CASSLVGTDTQYF. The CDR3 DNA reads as TGTGCCAGCAGTTTAGTCGGCACAGATACGCAGTATTTT.

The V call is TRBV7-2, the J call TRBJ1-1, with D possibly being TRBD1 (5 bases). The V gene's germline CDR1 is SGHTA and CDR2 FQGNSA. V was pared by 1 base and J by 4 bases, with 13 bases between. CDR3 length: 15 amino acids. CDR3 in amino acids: CASSLVGGKVTEAFF. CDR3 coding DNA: TGTGCCAGCAGCTTAGTCGGGGGAAAGGTCACTGAAGCTTTCTTT.

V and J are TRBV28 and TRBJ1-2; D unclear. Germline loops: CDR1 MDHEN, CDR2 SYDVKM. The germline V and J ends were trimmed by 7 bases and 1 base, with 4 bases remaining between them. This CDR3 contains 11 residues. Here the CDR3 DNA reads TGTGCCAGCACCGGTAACTATGGCTACACCTTC. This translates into CASTGNYGYTF.

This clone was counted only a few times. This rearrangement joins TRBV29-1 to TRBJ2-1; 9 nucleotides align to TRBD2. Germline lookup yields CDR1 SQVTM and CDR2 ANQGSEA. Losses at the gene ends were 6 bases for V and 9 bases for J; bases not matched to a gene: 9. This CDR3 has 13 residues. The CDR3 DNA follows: TGCAGCGTCCTTAGCGGGAGAGCGGCTGAGCAGTTCTTC. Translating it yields CSVLSGRAAEQFF.

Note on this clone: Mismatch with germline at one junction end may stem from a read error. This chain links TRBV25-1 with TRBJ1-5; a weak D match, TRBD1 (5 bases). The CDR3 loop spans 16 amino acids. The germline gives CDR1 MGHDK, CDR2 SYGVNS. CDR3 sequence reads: CASSPSGNHSNKPQHF. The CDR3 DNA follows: TGTGCCAGCAGTCCCTCAGGGAACCATAGCAATAAGCCCCAGCATTTT.

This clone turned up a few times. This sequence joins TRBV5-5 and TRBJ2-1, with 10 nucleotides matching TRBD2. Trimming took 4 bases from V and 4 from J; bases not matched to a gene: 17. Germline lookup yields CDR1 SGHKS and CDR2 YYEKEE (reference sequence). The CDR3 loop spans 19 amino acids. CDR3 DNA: TGTGCCAGCAGCGAGGACTTGGGCGCTAGCGGGAGTCTTTACAATGAGCAGTTCTTC. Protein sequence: CASSEDLGASGSLYNEQFF. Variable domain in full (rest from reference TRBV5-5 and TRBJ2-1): DAGVTQSPTHLIKTRGQQVTLRCSPISGHKSVSWYQQVLGQGPQFIFQYYEKEERGRGNFPDRFSARQFPNYSSELNVNALLLGDSALYLCASSEDLGASGSLYNEQFFGPGTRLTVL.